A selection of T cell receptor beta chains follows, all from one sample in a study of vaccination effects on CD4 cells after COVID-19. These TCRs are of unknown antigen specificity. The protocol was immunoSEQ multiplex PCR, while the TCRdb copy is restricted to in-frame clones and leaves out a portion. The top ten hold approximately 1% of the sample, which has fewer than 90,000 clones, more than 60% seen once. The source was CD4+ T cells from PBMCs cultured with HCoV-OC43 spike peptides, collected after COVID-19 vaccination. Source of these receptors: a human donor who received a COVID-19 vaccine. Each CDR3 is given with its conserved first and last residue. A row's size may be missing; if present it is once, few, many or a size class.

J | size | V | CDR3
TRBJ2-5 | - | TRBV4-1 | CASRSRQETQYF
TRBJ2-3 | - | TRBV5-1 | CASSRTSGGFSTDTQYF
TRBJ2-3 | - | TRBV5-1 | CASFTGRRGVTDTQYF
TRBJ2-5 | - | TRBV2 | CASVRGRNGETQYF
TRBJ1-2 | few | TRBV6-5 | CASSPDRNLYGYTF
TRBJ2-3 | few | TRBV2 | CASSPVTGGDTQYF
TRBJ1-1 | - | TRBV7-8 | CASSSRGGGTEAFF
TRBJ1-5 | - | TRBV12-3/TRBV12-4 | CASSPERDQPQHF
TRBJ2-5 | - | TRBV7-2 | CASSLFTVETQYF
TRBJ1-1 | - | TRBV7-2 | CASSKGGSNAEAFF
TRBJ2-1 | once | TRBV4-1 | CASSQAGGGYNEQFF
TRBJ1-5 | - | TRBV5-6 | CASSLTGAGDSNQPQHF
TRBJ1-1 | - | TRBV7-6 | CASSPGVGVLGRAFF
TRBJ1-6 | few | TRBV3-1/TRBV3-2 | CASSQVFPTGYNSPLHF
TRBJ2-2 | - | TRBV29-1 | CSVKGLAGGTGELFF
TRBJ1-5 | - | TRBV5-1 | CASSSQPSELSNQPQHF
TRBJ2-5 | - | TRBV7-7 | CASSLWVRGQAFWETQYF
TRBJ1-2 | - | TRBV3-1/TRBV3-2 | CASSPSSDSTYGYTF
TRBJ2-2 | - | TRBV4-1 | CASSPTSGGAPGELFF
TRBJ1-2 | - | TRBV4-1 | CASSQEPTGGGGYTF
TRBJ1-6 | - | TRBV7-2 | CASRPPGTGFNSPLHF
TRBJ2-1 | few | TRBV7-2 | CASSSKAGNDYNEQFF
TRBJ1-6 | - | TRBV10-3 | CAIKGSSYNSPLHF
TRBJ1-2 | few | TRBV5-6 | CASSLVQGQGYGYTF
TRBJ1-1 | once | TRBV3-1/TRBV3-2 | CASSPRVLTEAFF
TRBJ2-3 | - | TRBV7-2 | CASRVPPTDTQYF
TRBJ1-1 | - | TRBV19 | CASRRGRGTEAFF